The rows below give T cell receptor beta chains drawn from one sample of a study of T cell responses to AZD1222 COVID-19 vaccine. Clones were sequenced by immunoSEQ multiplex PCR, and TCRdb holds only the in-frame ones, with some missing. The sample records tens of thousands of clones, more than 70% being singletons. The sample in question was peripheral blood, obtained on day 0 of AZD1222 vaccination. These receptors were obtained from an adult in good health. Each CDR3 is given with its conserved first and last residue. D genes are given only for firm matches. Some rows have no size entry. The others give once, few or many, or a class for an expanded clone.

d_call j_call v_call clone_size cdr3_aa cdr3_nt
TRBD1 TRBJ1-1 TRBV5-1 NA CASSTTGGGTEAFF TGCGCCAGCAGCACCACAGGGGGAGGGACTGAAGCTTTCTTT
NA TRBJ1-3 TRBV7-8 once CATTSDSGNTIYF TGTGCCACTACCTCCGACTCTGGAAACACCATATATTTT
TRBD2 TRBJ2-2 TRBV19 NA CASSWESGAMTGELFF TGTGCCAGTAGCTGGGAGAGCGGGGCGATGACCGGGGAGCTGTTTTTT
NA TRBJ2-1 TRBV6-5 once CASSYSMVGGEQFF TGTGCCAGCAGTTACTCGATGGTTGGCGGTGAGCAGTTCTTC
NA TRBJ2-5 TRBV7-3 NA CASSYARGPQYF TGTGCCAGCAGCTACGCCCGGGGGCCCCAGTACTTC
NA TRBJ1-1 TRBV6-5 NA CASSYTGIYNTEAFF TGTGCCAGCAGTTATACGGGAATTTATAACACTGAAGCTTTCTTT
NA TRBJ2-5 TRBV11-3 NA CASSLDGYGTQYF TGTGCCAGCAGCTTAGACGGTTATGGGACCCAGTACTTC
TRBD2 TRBJ2-7 TRBV28 NA CASSSLAGRIDEQYF TGTGCCAGCAGTAGTCTAGCGGGGAGGATCGACGAGCAGTACTTC
TRBD1 TRBJ1-2 TRBV19 NA CASSIQGGGYGYTF TGTGCCAGTAGTATACAAGGGGGCGGCTATGGCTACACCTTC
NA TRBJ1-3 TRBV18 NA CASSGTESSGNTIYF TGTGCCAGCTCGGGGACTGAGAGCTCTGGAAACACCATATATTTT
TRBD2 TRBJ2-1 TRBV10-2 few CASRLAGGNEQFF TGCGCCAGCAGACTAGCGGGGGGGAATGAGCAGTTCTTC
TRBD1 TRBJ2-3 TRBV6-5 once CASSYRGQGDTQYF TGTGCCAGCAGTTACCGGGGACAGGGAGATACGCAGTATTTT
TRBD1 TRBJ1-2 TRBV6-5 NA CASRTGTGLWNTF TGTGCCAGCAGGACCGGGACAGGGCTATGGAACACCTTC
NA TRBJ2-2 TRBV13 NA CASSSGRRGPPTGELFF TGTGCCAGCAGCTCGGGGAGGAGGGGCCCACCGACCGGGGAGCTGTTTTTT
NA TRBJ2-7 TRBV29-1 NA CSVTSLDEQYF TGCAGCGTAACTAGTTTGGACGAGCAGTACTTC
NA TRBJ1-6 TRBV7-9 NA CASTSLGARSPLHF TGTGCCAGCACCTCACTGGGGGCGAGGTCACCCCTCCACTTT
NA TRBJ2-5 TRBV14 NA CASSPVGFSGTQYF TGTGCCAGCAGCCCCGTGGGCTTCTCGGGGACCCAGTACTTC
NA TRBJ1-1 TRBV6-5 NA CASSYQGDTEAFF TGTGCCAGCAGTTACCAGGGAGACACTGAAGCTTTCTTT
NA TRBJ1-1 TRBV11-3 NA CASSQTGTTEAFF TGTGCCAGCAGCCAAACTGGGACCACTGAAGCTTTCTTT
NA TRBJ1-5 TRBV12-3/TRBV12-4 NA CASSLRENQPQHF TGTGCCAGCAGTTTACGGGAAAATCAGCCCCAGCATTTT
TRBD1 TRBJ1-4 TRBV20-1 NA CSASYRGSNEKLFF TGCAGTGCTAGTTACAGGGGTTCTAATGAAAAACTGTTTTTT
NA TRBJ1-6 TRBV4-1 once CASSLRTEGPNSPLHF TGCGCCAGCAGCCTCCGGACAGAAGGACCGAATTCACCCCTCCACTTT
NA TRBJ1-1 TRBV4-1 NA CASTPTGRYTEAFF TGCGCCAGCACCCCAACGGGGAGGTACACTGAAGCTTTCTTT
NA TRBJ1-5 TRBV19 NA CASSPRVDSNQPQHF TGTGCCAGTAGTCCCCGGGTTGATAGCAATCAGCCCCAGCATTTT
NA TRBJ1-2 TRBV4-1 NA CASSPSRSRFNYGYTF TGCGCCAGCAGCCCCTCAAGGTCCCGCTTTAACTATGGCTACACCTTC
NA TRBJ2-1 TRBV7-9 NA CASLRGAGNEQFF TGTGCCAGCTTGAGGGGGGCGGGCAATGAGCAGTTCTTC
TRBD2 TRBJ2-3 TRBV9 NA CASSVGGGRNTDTQYF TGTGCCAGCAGCGTAGGGGGCGGGAGAAACACAGATACGCAGTATTTT
NA TRBJ1-5 TRBV7-8 NA CASSLAPGHNQPQHF TGTGCCAGCAGCTTAGCACCGGGACACAATCAGCCCCAGCATTTT
NA TRBJ1-1 TRBV25-1 once CASTQDGGAFF TGTGCCAGCACCCAGGACGGAGGGGCTTTCTTT